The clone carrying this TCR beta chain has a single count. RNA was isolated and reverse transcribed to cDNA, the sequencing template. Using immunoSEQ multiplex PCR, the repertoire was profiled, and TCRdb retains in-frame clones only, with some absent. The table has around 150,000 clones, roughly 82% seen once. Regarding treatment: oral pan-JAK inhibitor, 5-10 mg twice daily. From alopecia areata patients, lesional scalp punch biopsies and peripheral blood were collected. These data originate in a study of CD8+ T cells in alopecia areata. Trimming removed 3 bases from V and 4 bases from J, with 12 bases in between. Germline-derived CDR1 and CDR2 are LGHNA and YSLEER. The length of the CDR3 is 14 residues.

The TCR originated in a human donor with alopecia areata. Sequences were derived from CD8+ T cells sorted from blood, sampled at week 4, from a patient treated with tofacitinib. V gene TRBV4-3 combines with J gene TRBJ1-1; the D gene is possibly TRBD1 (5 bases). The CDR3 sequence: CASSQDPGTTEAFF. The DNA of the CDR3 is TGCGCCAGCAGCCAGGACCCTGGGACCACTGAAGCTTTCTTT.